Listed below are T cell receptor beta chains from one sample, sequenced in a study of T-cell memory formation after mild COVID-19. MiXCR, run by TCRdb on the 5' RACE reads, gives a single entry per CDR3 protein. The sample yields about 600,000 distinct CDR3 sequences, less than 25% seen once. Sequencing was done on a sample of PBMCs or a T cell subset sorted from them (not recorded which). The receptors originated from an adult woman who had mild COVID-19 (a few samples of this study predate the infection). Cell type and time point are not known. Each CDR3 is given with its conserved first and last residue. Each record gives: clone size, J gene, V gene, D gene, CDR3 DNA, CDR3 protein. The D gene is left open where the match is weak. Size is stated for part of the rows, as once, few or many counts, or as a class when the clone is expanded.

. | TRBJ2-7 | TRBV3-1 | TRBD1 | TGTGCCAGCAGCCGACAGGGGGCTCGTGAGCAGTACTTC | CASSRQGAREQYF
. | TRBJ2-7 | TRBV10-3 | TRBD1 | TGTGCCATCAGTCGGGACAGGGACTACGAGCAGTACTTC | CAISRDRDYEQYF
few | TRBJ1-1 | TRBV29-1 | . | TGCAGCGTTGAAGTAGGGCCTGAAGCTTTCTTT | CSVEVGPEAFF
. | TRBJ2-7 | TRBV2 | TRBD2 | TGTGCCAGCAGTTCCCGACTAGCGGCCTACTACGAGCAGTACTTC | CASSSRLAAYYEQYF
few | TRBJ1-1 | TRBV7-9 | . | TGTGCCAGCAGCTTACCCCTACGGCCGAACACTGAAGCTTTCTTT | CASSLPLRPNTEAFF
few | TRBJ2-2 | TRBV6-6 | . | TGTGCCAGCAGTTACCTCTCCCTAGACAATACCGGGGAGCTGTTTTTT | CASSYLSLDNTGELFF
few | TRBJ2-1 | TRBV5-1 | TRBD2 | TGCGCCAGCAGTTTTGGACTAGCGGGAGATAATGAGCAGTTCTTC | CASSFGLAGDNEQFF
few | TRBJ2-1 | TRBV6-5 | TRBD1 | TGTGCCAGCAGTTACTCGGGACAGGGGTTATATGAGCAGTTCTTC | CASSYSGQGLYEQFF
. | TRBJ2-1 | TRBV30 | . | TGTGCCTGGAGTCGGGGGCAGCCTGGGGGGGAGCAGTTCTTC | CAWSRGQPGGEQFF
few | TRBJ2-6 | TRBV12-3/TRBV12-4 | TRBD1 | TGTGCCAGCACTGACAGGGGTGGTGGGGCCAACGTCCTGACTTTC | CASTDRGGGANVLTF
many | TRBJ1-5 | TRBV5-1 | TRBD1 | TGCGCCAGCAGTCCCGGGACAGGGGGCTTGGAGCCCCAGCATTTT | CASSPGTGGLEPQHF
. | TRBJ2-3 | TRBV7-2 | TRBD2 | TGTGCCAGCAGAGATACAGATAGCGGGGGCACAGATACGCAGTATTTT | CASRDTDSGGTDTQYF
few | TRBJ2-6 | TRBV5-1 | TRBD1 | TGCGCCAGCGGACAGGTTGAGGCGGGGGCCAACGTCCTGACTTTC | CASGQVEAGANVLTF
. | TRBJ2-5 | TRBV7-2 | TRBD1 | TGTGCCAGCAGCTTAGCGGAGACAGGGACGATAGAGACCCAGTACTTC | CASSLAETGTIETQYF
once | TRBJ2-6 | TRBV7-8 | . | TGTGCCAGCAGCTTTCCACGGCAAGGGCAAGATCCCGGGGCCAACGTCCTGACTTTC | CASSFPRQGQDPGANVLTF
. | TRBJ2-5 | TRBV11-2 | . | TGTGCCAGCAGCTTAGGAAGGCAGATCGGGACCCAGTACTTC | CASSLGRQIGTQYF
few | TRBJ2-1 | TRBV6-6 | . | TGTGCCAGCAGTATGGGGAACAATGAGCAGTTCTTC | CASSMGNNEQFF
. | TRBJ2-7 | TRBV29-1 | . | TGCAGCATAACGTGGGGAACCTACGAGCAGTACTTC | CSITWGTYEQYF
. | TRBJ1-5 | TRBV29-1 | TRBD1 | TGCAGCGCATCAGGGGGTGAATGGGGCAATCAGCCCCAGCATTTT | CSASGGEWGNQPQHF
few | TRBJ2-3 | TRBV5-4 | . | TGTGCCAGCAGCCTAGACAAGGGAGATACGCAGTATTTT | CASSLDKGDTQYF
. | TRBJ2-2 | TRBV12-3/TRBV12-4 | . | TGTGCCAGCAGACCCCTGAGGGGAGAGCTTGTCGGGGAGCTGTTTTTT | CASRPLRGELVGELFF
few | TRBJ2-7 | TRBV29-1 | . | TGCAGCGGGAGCGGACAGTCCTACGAGCAGTACTTC | CSGSGQSYEQYF
few | TRBJ2-2 | TRBV29-1 | . | TGCAGCGTTCAGCTCTGGTCCGGGGAGCTGTTTTTT | CSVQLWSGELFF